Listed below are T cell receptor beta chains from one sample, sequenced in a study of CD8 T cells in ankylosing spondylitis. TCRdb processed the 5' RACE reads anew with MiXCR; each CDR3 protein has one entry. The repertoire includes 130,000 to 150,000 distinct CDR3 sequences, roughly 8.3% of them detected once, and about 7.3% sits in the top ten. The specimen was synovial fluid, either unsorted or a sorted T cell fraction (not recorded which). Source of these receptors: a male donor with ankylosing spondylitis. The CDR3 runs from the conserved cysteine through the conserved F or W. The D gene is left open where the match is weak. Rows may omit the clone size; those that give it use once, few, many or a size class.

>few|TRBJ2-7|TRBV18|TRBD1
CASSATGDTYEQYF
TGTGCCAGCTCAGCAACAGGGGACACCTACGAGCAGTACTTC
>many|TRBJ1-1|TRBV2|-
CASSYTENTEAFF
TGTGCCAGCAGTTACACGGAGAACACTGAAGCTTTCTTT
>many|TRBJ2-3|TRBV28|TRBD1
CASSRDRDTDTQYF
TGTGCCAGCAGCCGGGACAGGGACACAGATACGCAGTATTTT
>many|TRBJ2-7|TRBV7-9|-
CASSLAGSLQYF
TGTGCCAGCAGCTTAGCTGGCTCCCTGCAGTACTTC
>many|TRBJ1-4|TRBV4-3|-
CASSFGRGGDEKLFF
TGCGCCAGCAGCTTTGGCCGGGGAGGGGATGAAAAACTGTTTTTT
>many|TRBJ2-3|TRBV3-1|-
CASSQLRGGSDTQYF
TGTGCCAGCAGCCAACTGCGAGGAGGTTCAGATACGCAGTATTTT
>many|TRBJ1-4|TRBV11-1|-
CASSSRQSEKLFF
TGTGCCAGCAGCTCGCGGCAATCTGAAAAACTGTTTTTT
>many|TRBJ2-1|TRBV12-3/TRBV12-4|TRBD2
CASRVTSVPYNEQFF
TGTGCCAGCAGGGTTACTAGCGTCCCTTACAATGAGCAGTTCTTC
>-|TRBJ1-6|TRBV4-3|-
CASSQEGLNSALHF
TGCGCCAGCAGCCAAGAGGGCCTCAATTCGGCCCTCCACTTT
>-|TRBJ2-1|TRBV25-1|TRBD1
CASSESGQGYNEQFF
TGTGCCAGCAGTGAATCCGGACAGGGCTACAATGAGCAGTTCTTC
>many|TRBJ2-5|TRBV7-2|-
CASSWGVETQYF
TGTGCCAGCAGCTGGGGGGTAGAGACCCAGTACTTC
>-|TRBJ2-7|TRBV6-5|TRBD2
CASSYSTSGGDEQYF
TGTGCCAGCAGTTACTCGACTAGCGGGGGGGACGAGCAGTACTTC
>-|TRBJ1-1|TRBV20-1|-
CSGGGAMNTEAFF
TGCAGTGGTGGGGGGGCCATGAACACTGAAGCTTTCTTT
>many|TRBJ2-2|TRBV11-2|-
CASSLLGTTGELFF
TGTGCCAGCAGCTTATTAGGGACCACCGGGGAGCTGTTTTTT
>many|TRBJ2-3|TRBV29-1|TRBD1
CSTGQGTDTQYF
TGCAGCACGGGACAGGGCACAGATACGCAGTATTTT
>-|TRBJ2-1|TRBV5-6|-
CASSPVDLCEQFF
TGTGCCAGCAGCCCGGTGGACCTCTGTGAGCAGTTCTTC
>-|TRBJ2-3|TRBV11-1|TRBD2
CASSGGTSGGATDTQYF
TGTGCCAGCAGCGGAGGGACTAGCGGGGGAGCCACAGATACGCAGTATTTT
>many|TRBJ1-5|TRBV28|TRBD1
CASSLGEGQGAGQPQHF
TGTGCCAGCAGTTTAGGGGAGGGACAGGGGGCAGGTCAGCCCCAGCATTTT
>-|TRBJ2-6|TRBV7-2|-
CASSFQSDGANVLTF
TGTGCCAGCAGCTTTCAGTCAGATGGGGCCAACGTCCTGACTTTC
>few|TRBJ1-1|TRBV30|-
CAWSTSPNRVGMNTEAFF
TGTGCCTGGAGTACCTCTCCAAACAGGGTGGGGATGAACACTGAAGCTTTCTTT
>few|TRBJ2-7|TRBV29-1|-
CSGTRGYEQYF
TGCAGCGGGACACGGGGTTACGAGCAGTACTTC
>many|TRBJ2-7|TRBV15|-
CATSRDQGSSYEQYF
TGTGCCACCAGCAGAGATCAGGGTTCATCCTACGAGCAGTACTTC
>-|TRBJ2-5|TRBV18|-
CASSPQGPEIETQYF
TGTGCCAGCTCACCACAGGGGCCGGAGATCGAGACCCAGTACTTC
>many|TRBJ2-7|TRBV7-7|-
CASSTAIFREQYF
TGTGCTAGCAGCACAGCGATATTTCGGGAGCAGTACTTC
>-|TRBJ2-5|TRBV20-1|TRBD1
CSAPPGTGAQETQYF
TGCAGTGCACCTCCCGGGACAGGGGCACAAGAGACCCAGTACTTC
>-|TRBJ2-5|TRBV6-1|TRBD2
CASTRASGGVGQETQYF
TGTGCCAGTACAAGGGCTAGCGGGGGGGTTGGACAAGAGACCCAGTACTTC
>-|TRBJ1-2|TRBV20-1|-
CSAQGFGAGYGYTF
TGCAGTGCTCAGGGGTTTGGGGCTGGCTATGGCTACACCTTC
>many|TRBJ1-1|TRBV7-3|-
CASSSGLGTEAFF
TGTGCCAGCAGTTCAGGGTTGGGGACTGAAGCTTTCTTT
>-|TRBJ2-6|TRBV5-1|-
CASSLIPGANVLTF
TGCGCCAGCAGCTTGATCCCTGGGGCCAACGTCCTGACTTTC
>few|TRBJ1-2|TRBV5-5|-
CASSPRPPTGTVYGYTF
TGTGCCAGCAGCCCACGGCCACCAACAGGGACCGTCTATGGCTACACCTTC
>many|TRBJ1-4|TRBV4-3|-
CASSQEDVAGEEKLFF
TGCGCCAGCAGCCAAGAGGATGTCGCCGGGGAGGAAAAACTGTTTTTT
>-|TRBJ1-5|TRBV20-1|-
CSARGGQGGQPQHF
TGCAGTGCTAGAGGGGGGCAGGGCGGTCAGCCCCAGCATTTT
>many|TRBJ2-1|TRBV3-1|-
CASSTYNEQFF
TGTGCCAGCAGCACTTACAATGAGCAGTTCTTC
>-|TRBJ1-2|TRBV6-5|-
CASSYTAGTPRTF
TGTGCCAGCAGTTACACCGCAGGCACTCCGCGTACCTTC
>many|TRBJ1-1|TRBV12-3/TRBV12-4|-
CASRKAENTEAFF
TGTGCCAGTCGAAAGGCAGAGAACACTGAAGCTTTCTTT
>-|TRBJ2-5|TRBV20-1|-
CSARHSGQETQYF
TGCAGTGCTAGACATAGCGGTCAAGAGACCCAGTACTTC
>-|TRBJ2-1|TRBV11-2|TRBD2
CASSYSGGSYNEQFF
TGTGCCAGCAGCTATAGCGGGGGGTCTTACAATGAGCAGTTCTTC
>-|TRBJ2-1|TRBV27|-
CASSARGRGSYNEQFF
TGTGCCAGCAGTGCCCGGGGGAGGGGGTCCTACAATGAGCAGTTCTTC